Each of the 9 T cell receptor beta chains below was sequenced from the same sample in a study of resident and recirculating memory T cells in vitiligo. Sequenced by immunoSEQ multiplex PCR; TCRdb stores in-frame clones only, minus some. Among 70,000 to 85,000 clones listed, 80% to 95% were seen once. Sequenced input: blood. The source of these receptors is a male donor with vitiligo.

The chain recombines TRBV7-2 with TRBJ1-1; D gene ambiguous. V was shortened by 1 base and J by 8 bases, with 11 bases between the two germline ends. CDR1 is SGHTA and CDR2 is FQGNSA in the germline V gene. The CDR3 contains 13 residues. The CDR3 protein is CASSLGGHGEAFF. CDR3 DNA: TGTGCCAGCAGCTTAGGAGGGCACGGGGAAGCTTTCTTT.

The J gene is TRBJ2-1, the V gene TRBV19; maybe TRBD2 (5 bases). CDR3 length equals 15 residues. V lost 5 bases and J lost 8, with 19 bases in between. Germline values: CDR1 LNHDA, CDR2 SQIVND (reference sequence). The CDR3 sequence is CASSVGISRRDEQFF. In DNA form, the CDR3 reads TGTGCCAGTAGTGTGGGTATCTCCCGGCGGGATGAGCAGTTCTTC.

The chain combines TRBV6-5 with TRBJ2-1, with D tentatively TRBD2 (6 bases). The CDR3 is 16 residues long. Germline CDR1 reads MNHEY; CDR2 reads SVGAGI. V gave up 3 bases and J gave up 0 bases, with 12 bases separating them. CDR3 sequence: CASSYLAGSSYNEQFF. The CDR3, as DNA: TGTGCCAGCAGTTATCTTGCGGGGAGCTCCTACAATGAGCAGTTCTTC.

This clone is a singleton in its sample. The rearrangement joins TRBV7-6 to TRBJ2-1; TRBD2 matches at 8 bases. The length of the CDR3 is 15 residues. Germline CDR1 SGHVS, CDR2 FNYEAQ. V was pared by 2 bases and J by 7 bases, with 7 bases of the junction left unmatched. CDR3 nucleotides: TGTGCCAGCAGCTTAAGGCGGGGGGCCAATAATGAGCAGTTCTTC. Amino acid sequence: CASSLRRGANNEQFF.

This clone was seen a single time. The chain has TRBV4-3 and TRBJ2-1; D not certain. There are 15 residues in the CDR3. The V gene's germline CDR1 is LGHNA and CDR2 YSLEER. Trimming stripped 0 bases from V and 0 bases from J, with 6 bases between. As DNA, the CDR3 is TGCGCCAGCAGCCAAGATGCTAGCTCCTACAATGAGCAGTTCTTC. The encoded protein is CASSQDASSYNEQFF.

V usage is TRBV2 and J usage is TRBJ1-1, with 8 nucleotides matching TRBD1. This CDR3 has 14 amino acids. Germline values: CDR1 SNHLY, CDR2 FYNNEI. V lost 7 bases, J lost 4 bases, and 8 bases stayed unmatched. The CDR3 DNA reads TGTGCCAGCAAGTTTGGACAGGGCAGCACTGAAGCTTTCTTT. Protein sequence: CASKFGQGSTEAFF.

The V and J genes are TRBV6-5 and TRBJ2-7; 9 positions agree with TRBD2. CDR1 and CDR2 (germline): MNHEY, SVGAGI. The CDR3 runs 14 residues. Losses at the gene ends were 5 bases for V and 5 bases for J; bases not matched to a gene: 7. Here the CDR3 DNA reads TGTGCCAGCAGTGTGGTGCGGGGGGGCCACGAGCAGTACTTC. The encoded protein is CASSVVRGGHEQYF.

V usage is TRBV4-1 and J usage is TRBJ2-5; TRBD1 matches 8 bases. The CDR3 runs 17 residues. V was clipped by 4 bases and J by 1 base; unmatched bases: 11. Per the germline V gene, CDR1 is MGHRA and CDR2 is YSYEKL. The DNA for the CDR3 is TGCGCCAGCAGCCTCAGGGGGCATGGCAACCTCCAAGAGACCCAGTACTTC. This encodes CASSLRGHGNLQETQYF.

The chain employs TRBV9 and TRBJ1-2, with 7 nucleotides matching TRBD1. Germline CDR1 and CDR2: SGDLS and YYNGEE. This CDR3 spans 15 amino acids. V lost 6 bases to trimming and J lost 2 bases; unmatched junction nucleotides: 10. CDR3 DNA: TGTGCCAGCAACGATATGACAGGGCCCAACTATGGCTACACCTTC. Translation gives CASNDMTGPNYGYTF.